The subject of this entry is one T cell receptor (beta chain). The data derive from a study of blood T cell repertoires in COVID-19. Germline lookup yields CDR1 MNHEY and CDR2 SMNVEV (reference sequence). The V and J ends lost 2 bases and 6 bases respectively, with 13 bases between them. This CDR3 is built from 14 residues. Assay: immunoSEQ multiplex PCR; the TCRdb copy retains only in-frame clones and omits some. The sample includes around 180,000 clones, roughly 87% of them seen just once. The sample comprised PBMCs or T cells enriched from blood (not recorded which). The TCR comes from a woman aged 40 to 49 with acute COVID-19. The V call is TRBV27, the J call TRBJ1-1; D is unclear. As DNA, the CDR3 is TGTGCCAGCAGTTTACGGCCTGTTCTAGCTGAAGCTTTCTTT. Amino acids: CASSLRPVLAEAFF.